This entry lists 5 T cell receptor beta chains sequenced from one sample in a study of T cell clones after liver transplantation (dated by TCRdb to between 2017 and 2020). The library was made by the immunoSEQ multiplex PCR assay. TCRdb retrieved this table from immuneACCESS and kept in-frame rearrangements only. Not all clones are present; in checked studies, unresolved V genes account for under half, and no reason is known for the remainder. This sample lists more than 65,000 clones; about nine tenths were detected once. Under 3.5% of the sample comes from the top ten. The label giving this sample's time point can be read as: pre-transplant. The sample here was CD4+ T cells from blood, taken before liver transplant. The origin of the receptors is a human donor who received a liver transplant.

This clone appeared once. This sequence joins TRBV12-5 and TRBJ2-1; 10 nucleotides agree with TRBD2. The CDR3 covers 14 residues. The junction had 7 bases not matched to a gene; V was cut back by 7 bases and J by 7 bases. The germline gives CDR1 LGHNT, CDR2 FRNRAP. CDR3 residues: CASVGLAVINEQFF. In nucleotides, the CDR3 is TGTGCTAGTGTCGGACTAGCGGTAATAAATGAGCAGTTCTTC.

The genes are TRBV7-2 and TRBJ1-5; 10 bases align to TRBD1. CDR1 is SGHTA, CDR2 FQGNSA, per germline. The ends lost 0 bases at V and 2 bases at J; junction bases unmatched: 10. The CDR3 has 19 residues. CDR3 DNA: TGTGCCAGCAGCTTAGCTTCTATGACCGGGACAGGGGGCAATCAGCCCCAGCATTTT. This gives the protein CASSLASMTGTGGNQPQHF.

The chain uses TRBV27 and TRBJ2-1; weak D call: TRBD2 (5 bases). Per germline, CDR1 MNHEY and CDR2 SMNVEV (reference sequence). V was clipped by 3 bases and J by 0 bases, with 15 bases between them. There are 17 residues in the CDR3. The CDR3 sequence is CASSLGYSGSSYNEQFF. CDR3 sequence (DNA): TGTGCCAGCAGTTTGGGGTACAGCGGTAGCTCCTACAATGAGCAGTTCTTC.

The rearrangement joins TRBV28 to TRBJ2-7; D not resolved. V was pared by 0 bases and J by 4 bases, with 1 base between. This CDR3 is 11 amino acids long. The V gene's germline CDR1 is MDHEN and CDR2 SYDVKM. In DNA, the CDR3 is TGTGCCAGCAGTTTATGGTACGAGCAGTACTTC. Its protein product is CASSLWYEQYF.

This sequence joins TRBV7-2 and TRBJ2-5; D gene ambiguous. This CDR3 has 17 amino acids. Per the germline V gene, CDR1 is SGHTA and CDR2 is FQGNSA. Trimming pared 1 base from V and 0 bases from J, leaving 15 bases between. CDR3 coding DNA: TGTGCCAGCAGCTTAGTACGTTCTGGCGACTACCAAGAGACCCAGTACTTC. It encodes CASSLVRSGDYQETQYF.